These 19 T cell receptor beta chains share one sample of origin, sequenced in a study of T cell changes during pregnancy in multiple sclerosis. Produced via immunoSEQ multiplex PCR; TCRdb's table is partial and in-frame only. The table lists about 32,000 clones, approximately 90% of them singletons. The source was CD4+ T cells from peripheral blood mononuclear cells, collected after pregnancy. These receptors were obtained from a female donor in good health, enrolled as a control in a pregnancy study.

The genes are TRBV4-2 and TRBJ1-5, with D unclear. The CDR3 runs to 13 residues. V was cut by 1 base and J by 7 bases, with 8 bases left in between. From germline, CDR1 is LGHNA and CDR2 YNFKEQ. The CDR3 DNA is TGTGCCAGCAGCCAAGGGAGCCACCAGCCCCAGCATTTT. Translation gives CASSQGSHQPQHF.

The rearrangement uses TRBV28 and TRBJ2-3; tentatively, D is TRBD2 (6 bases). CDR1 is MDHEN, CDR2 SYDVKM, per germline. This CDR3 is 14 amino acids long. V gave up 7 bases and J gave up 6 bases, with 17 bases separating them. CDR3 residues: CASMMDRRGDTQYF. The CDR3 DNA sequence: TGTGCCAGCATGATGGACCGACGGGGGGATACGCAGTATTTT. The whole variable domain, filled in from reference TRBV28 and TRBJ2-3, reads DVKVTQSSRYLVKRTGEKVFLECVQDMDHENMFWYRQDPGLGLRLIYFSYDVKMKEKGDIPEGYSVSREKKERFSLILESASTNQTSMYLCASMMDRRGDTQYFGPGTRLTVL.

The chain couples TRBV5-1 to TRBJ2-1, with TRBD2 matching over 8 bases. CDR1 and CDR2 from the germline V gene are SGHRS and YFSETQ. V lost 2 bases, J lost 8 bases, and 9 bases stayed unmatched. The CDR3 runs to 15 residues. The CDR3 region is CASSFKPSGLDEQFF. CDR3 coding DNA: TGCGCCAGCAGCTTTAAACCTAGCGGGCTCGATGAGCAGTTCTTC.

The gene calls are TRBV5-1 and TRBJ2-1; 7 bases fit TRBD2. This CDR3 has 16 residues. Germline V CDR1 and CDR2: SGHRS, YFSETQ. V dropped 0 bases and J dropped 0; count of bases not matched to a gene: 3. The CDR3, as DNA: TGCGCCAGCAGCTTGGGGGGCGGGAGCTCCTACAATGAGCAGTTCTTC. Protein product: CASSLGGGSSYNEQFF.

The CDR3: CASSEGTPGGGNTIYF. CDR3 nucleotide sequence: TGTGCCAGCAGTGAAGGGACGCCCGGGGGTGGAAACACCATATATTTT. The chain has TRBV6-1 and TRBJ1-3, with D possibly being TRBD1 (5 bases). Germline CDR1 is MNHNS and CDR2 is SASEGT. The V end lost 1 base, the J end lost 3 bases, and 13 bases lay between the germline ends. The CDR3 extends over 16 amino acids.

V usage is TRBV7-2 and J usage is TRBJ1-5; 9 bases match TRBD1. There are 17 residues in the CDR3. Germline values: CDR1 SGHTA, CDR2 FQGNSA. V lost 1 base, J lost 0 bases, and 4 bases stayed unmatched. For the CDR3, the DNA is TGTGCCAGCAGCTTAGATTACAGGGGGCATAGCAATCAGCCCCAGCATTTT. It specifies CASSLDYRGHSNQPQHF. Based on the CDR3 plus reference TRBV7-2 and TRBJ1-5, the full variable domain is GAGVSQSPSNKVTEKGKDVELRCDPISGHTALYWYRQSLGQGLEFLIYFQGNSAPDKSGLPSDRFSAERTGGSVSTLTIQRTQQEDSAVYLCASSLDYRGHSNQPQHFGDGTRLSIL.

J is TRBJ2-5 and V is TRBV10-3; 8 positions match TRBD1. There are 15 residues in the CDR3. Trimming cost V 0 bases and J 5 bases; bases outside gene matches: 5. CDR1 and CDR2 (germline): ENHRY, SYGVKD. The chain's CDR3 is CAISESGQGEETQYF. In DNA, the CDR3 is TGTGCCATCAGTGAGTCAGGACAGGGAGAGGAGACCCAGTACTTC.

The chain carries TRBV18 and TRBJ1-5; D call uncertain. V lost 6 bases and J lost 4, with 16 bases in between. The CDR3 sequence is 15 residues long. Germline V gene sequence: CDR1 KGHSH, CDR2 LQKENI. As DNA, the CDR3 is TGTGCCAGCTCCCCCGGCGGGGATGGGAATCAGCCCCAGCATTTT. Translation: CASSPGGDGNQPQHF.

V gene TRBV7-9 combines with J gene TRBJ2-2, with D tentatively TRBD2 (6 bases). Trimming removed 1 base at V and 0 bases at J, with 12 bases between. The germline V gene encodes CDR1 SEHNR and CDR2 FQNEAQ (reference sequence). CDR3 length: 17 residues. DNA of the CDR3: TGTGCCAGCAGCTTAGGGGCGGGCGGGGCGAACACCGGGGAGCTGTTTTTT. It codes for CASSLGAGGANTGELFF.

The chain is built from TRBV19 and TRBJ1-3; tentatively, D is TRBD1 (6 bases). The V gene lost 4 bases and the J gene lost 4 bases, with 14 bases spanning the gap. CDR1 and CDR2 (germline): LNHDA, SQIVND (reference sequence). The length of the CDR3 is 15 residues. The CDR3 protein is CASSTQGPSGNTIYF. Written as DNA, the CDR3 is TGTGCCAGTAGTACACAGGGACCTTCCGGAAACACCATATATTTT.

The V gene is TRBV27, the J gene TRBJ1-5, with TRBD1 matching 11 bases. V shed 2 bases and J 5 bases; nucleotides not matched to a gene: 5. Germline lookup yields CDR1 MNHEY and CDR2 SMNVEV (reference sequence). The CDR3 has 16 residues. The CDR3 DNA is TGTGCCAGCAGTTTAAGGTGGACAGGGGGCTATCAGCCCCAGCATTTT. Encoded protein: CASSLRWTGGYQPQHF.

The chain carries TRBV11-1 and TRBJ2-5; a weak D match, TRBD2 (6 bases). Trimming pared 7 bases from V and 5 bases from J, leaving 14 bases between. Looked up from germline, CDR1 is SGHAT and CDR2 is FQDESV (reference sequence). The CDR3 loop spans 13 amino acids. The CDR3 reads CASTTGLGETQYF. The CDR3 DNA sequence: TGTGCCAGCACCACGGGACTTGGGGAGACCCAGTACTTC.

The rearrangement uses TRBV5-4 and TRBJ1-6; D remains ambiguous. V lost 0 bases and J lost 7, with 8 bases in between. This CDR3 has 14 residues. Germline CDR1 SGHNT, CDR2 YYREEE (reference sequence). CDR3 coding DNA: TGTGCCAGCAGCTTGGACAGCCTGAATTCACCCCTCCACTTT. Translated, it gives CASSLDSLNSPLHF. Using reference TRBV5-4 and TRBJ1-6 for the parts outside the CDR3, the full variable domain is ETGVTQSPTHLIKTRGQQVTLRCSSQSGHNTVSWYQQALGQGPQFIFQYYREEENGRGNFPPRFSGLQFPNYSSELNVNALELDDSALYLCASSLDSLNSPLHFGNGTRLTVT.

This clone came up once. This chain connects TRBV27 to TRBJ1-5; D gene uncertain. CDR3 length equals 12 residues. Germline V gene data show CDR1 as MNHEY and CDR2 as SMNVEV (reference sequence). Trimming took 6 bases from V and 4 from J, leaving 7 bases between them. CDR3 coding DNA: TGTGCCAGCAGCGACATAAATCAGCCCCAGCATTTT. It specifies CASSDINQPQHF.

The CDR3 region has the DNA TGTGCCAGCAGCCCGGGAAGCCGTAGCAATCAGCCCCAGCATTTT. Translating gives CASSPGSRSNQPQHF. J is TRBJ1-5 and V is TRBV7-9; D ambiguous. CDR1 SEHNR and CDR2 FQNEAQ come from the germline V gene (reference sequence). V was trimmed by 5 bases and J by 0 bases, leaving 11 bases between them. This CDR3 spans 15 amino acids.

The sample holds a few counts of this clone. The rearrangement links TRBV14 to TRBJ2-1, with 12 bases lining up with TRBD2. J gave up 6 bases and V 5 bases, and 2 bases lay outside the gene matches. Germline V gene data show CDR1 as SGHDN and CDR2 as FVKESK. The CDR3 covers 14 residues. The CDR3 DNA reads TGTGCCAGCAGCAGGGGACTAGCGGGCAATGAGCAGTTCTTC. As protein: CASSRGLAGNEQFF.

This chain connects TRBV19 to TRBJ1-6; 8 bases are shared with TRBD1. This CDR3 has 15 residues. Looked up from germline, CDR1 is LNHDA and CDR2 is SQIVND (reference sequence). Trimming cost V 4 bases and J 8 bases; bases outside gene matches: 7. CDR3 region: CASSTGGDGHSPLHF. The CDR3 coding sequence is TGTGCCAGTAGTACAGGGGGCGATGGGCATTCACCCCTCCACTTT.

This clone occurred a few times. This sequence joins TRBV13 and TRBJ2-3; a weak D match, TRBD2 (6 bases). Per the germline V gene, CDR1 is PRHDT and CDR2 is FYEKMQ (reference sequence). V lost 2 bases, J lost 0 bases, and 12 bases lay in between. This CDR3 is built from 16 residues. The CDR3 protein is CASSLRGTPSTDTQYF. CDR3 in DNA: TGTGCCAGCAGCTTACGGGGGACCCCAAGCACAGATACGCAGTATTTT.

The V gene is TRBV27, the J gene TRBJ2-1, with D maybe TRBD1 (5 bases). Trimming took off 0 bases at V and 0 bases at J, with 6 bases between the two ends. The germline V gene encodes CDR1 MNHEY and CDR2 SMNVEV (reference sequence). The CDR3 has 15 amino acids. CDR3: CASSLSGHSYNEQFF. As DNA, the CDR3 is TGTGCCAGCAGTTTATCGGGGCACTCCTACAATGAGCAGTTCTTC.